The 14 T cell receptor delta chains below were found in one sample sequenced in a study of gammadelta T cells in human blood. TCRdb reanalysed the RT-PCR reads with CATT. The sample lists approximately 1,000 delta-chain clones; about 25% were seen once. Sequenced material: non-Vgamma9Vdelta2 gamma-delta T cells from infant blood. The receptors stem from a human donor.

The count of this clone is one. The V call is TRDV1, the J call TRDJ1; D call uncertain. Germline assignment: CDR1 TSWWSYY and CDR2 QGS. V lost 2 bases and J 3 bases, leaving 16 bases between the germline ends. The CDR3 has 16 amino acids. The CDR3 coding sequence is TGTGCTCTTGGGGAATTTGGGACCTCTACTGCCGATAAACTCATCTTT. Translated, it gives CALGEFGTSTADKLIF.

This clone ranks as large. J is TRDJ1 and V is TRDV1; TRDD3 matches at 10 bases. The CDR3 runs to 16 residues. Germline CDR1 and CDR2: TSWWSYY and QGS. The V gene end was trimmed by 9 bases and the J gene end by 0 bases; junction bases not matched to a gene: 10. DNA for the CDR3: TGTGCTCTAGCCGGGGGGATACGCTTTAACACCGATAAACTCATCTTT. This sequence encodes CALAGGIRFNTDKLIF.

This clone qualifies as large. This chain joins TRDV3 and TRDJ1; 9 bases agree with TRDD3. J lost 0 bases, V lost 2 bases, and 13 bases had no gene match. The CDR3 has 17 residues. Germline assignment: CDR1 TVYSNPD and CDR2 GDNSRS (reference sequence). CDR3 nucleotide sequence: TGTGCCTTTCATTCCCCTGTACTGGGGGAGGACACCGATAAACTCATCTTT. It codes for CAFHSPVLGEDTDKLIF.

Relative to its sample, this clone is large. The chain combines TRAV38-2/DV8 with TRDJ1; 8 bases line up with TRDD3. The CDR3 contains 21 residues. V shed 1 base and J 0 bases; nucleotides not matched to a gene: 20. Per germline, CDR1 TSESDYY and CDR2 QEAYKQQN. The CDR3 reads CAYRSPGSLRRDTLYTDKLIF. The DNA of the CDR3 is TGTGCTTATAGGAGCCCCGGGAGCTTGAGGAGGGATACGCTTTACACCGATAAACTCATCTTT.

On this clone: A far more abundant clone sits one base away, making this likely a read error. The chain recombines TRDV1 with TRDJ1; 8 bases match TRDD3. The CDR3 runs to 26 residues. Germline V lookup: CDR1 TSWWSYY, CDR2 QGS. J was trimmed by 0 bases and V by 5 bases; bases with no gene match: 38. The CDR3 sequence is CALGKRGPPNLLGGHWRLPYTDKLIF. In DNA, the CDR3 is TGTGCTCTTGGGAAACGAGGGCCTCCCAATTTACTGGGGGGCCACTGGCGCCTCCCTTACACCGATAAACTCATCTTT.

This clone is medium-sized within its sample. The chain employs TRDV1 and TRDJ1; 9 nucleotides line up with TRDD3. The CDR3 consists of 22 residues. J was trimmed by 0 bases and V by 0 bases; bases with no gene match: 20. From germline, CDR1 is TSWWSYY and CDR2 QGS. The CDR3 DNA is TGTGCTCTTGGGGAACTGGAGGTTAGGATCCTCTGGGGGATCCAGTACACCGATAAACTCATCTTT. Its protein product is CALGELEVRILWGIQYTDKLIF.

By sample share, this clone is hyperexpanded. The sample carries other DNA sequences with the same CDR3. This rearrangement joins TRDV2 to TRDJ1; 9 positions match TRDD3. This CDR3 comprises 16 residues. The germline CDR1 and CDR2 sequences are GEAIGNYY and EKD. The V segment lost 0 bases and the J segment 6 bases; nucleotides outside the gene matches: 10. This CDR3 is CACDTEGDTTDYKLIF. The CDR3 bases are TGTGCCTGTGACACCGAAGGGGATACGACAGACTATAAACTCATCTTT.

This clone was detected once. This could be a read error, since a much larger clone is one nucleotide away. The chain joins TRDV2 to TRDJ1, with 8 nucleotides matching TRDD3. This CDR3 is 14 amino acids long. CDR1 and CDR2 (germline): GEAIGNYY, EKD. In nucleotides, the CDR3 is TGTGCCTGTGACACCTGGGGATACACCCATAAACTCATCTTT. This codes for CACDTWGYTHKLIF.

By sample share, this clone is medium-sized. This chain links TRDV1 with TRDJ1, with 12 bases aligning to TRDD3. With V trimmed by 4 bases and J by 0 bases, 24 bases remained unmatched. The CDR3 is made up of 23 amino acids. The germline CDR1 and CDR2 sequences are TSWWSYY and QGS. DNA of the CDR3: TGTGCTCTTGGGGGACCCGGCCTTCTTCTGGGGGATACGCAAGGGAGTAACACCGATAAACTCATCTTT. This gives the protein CALGGPGLLLGDTQGSNTDKLIF.

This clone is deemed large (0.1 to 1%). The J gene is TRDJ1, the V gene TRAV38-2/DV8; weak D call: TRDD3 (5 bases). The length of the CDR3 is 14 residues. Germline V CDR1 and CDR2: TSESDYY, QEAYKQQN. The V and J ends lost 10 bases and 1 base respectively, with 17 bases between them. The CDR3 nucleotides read TGTGCTGTGGGGCTGGAGGGAACCACCGATAAACTCATCTTT. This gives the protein CAVGLEGTTDKLIF.

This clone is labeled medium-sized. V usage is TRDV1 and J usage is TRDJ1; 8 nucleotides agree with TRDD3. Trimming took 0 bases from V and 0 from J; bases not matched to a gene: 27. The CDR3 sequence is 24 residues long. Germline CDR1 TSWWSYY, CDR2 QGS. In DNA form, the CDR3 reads TGTGCTCTTGGGGAACTATCAGGTTGGGGGCTCCATAGTGGGGGATCCCTGTACACCGATAAACTCATCTTT. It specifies CALGELSGWGLHSGGSLYTDKLIF.

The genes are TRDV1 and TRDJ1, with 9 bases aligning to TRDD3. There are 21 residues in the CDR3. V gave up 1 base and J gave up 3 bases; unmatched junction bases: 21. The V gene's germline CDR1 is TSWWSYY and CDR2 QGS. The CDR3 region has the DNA TGTGCTCTTGGGGAACCTATGGGGGATATCCATCATCCCCCCGACCCCGATAAACTCATCTTT. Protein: CALGEPMGDIHHPPDPDKLIF.

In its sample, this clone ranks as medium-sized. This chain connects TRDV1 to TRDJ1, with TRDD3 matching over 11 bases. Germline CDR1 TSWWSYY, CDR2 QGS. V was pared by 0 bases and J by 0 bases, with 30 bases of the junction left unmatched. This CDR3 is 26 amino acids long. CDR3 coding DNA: TGTGCTCTTGGGGAACTCCTCCTTCCTACCCTGGGGGATACTCGGGGGGTAGGCCCGTACACCGATAAACTCATCTTT. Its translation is CALGELLLPTLGDTRGVGPYTDKLIF.

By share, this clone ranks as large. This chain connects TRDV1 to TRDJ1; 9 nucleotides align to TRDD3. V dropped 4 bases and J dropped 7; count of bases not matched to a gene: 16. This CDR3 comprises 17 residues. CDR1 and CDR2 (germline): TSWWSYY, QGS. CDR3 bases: TGTGCTCTTGGGGGACTAGGATCACTACTGGGGGAGAGTAAACTCATCTTT. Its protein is CALGGLGSLLGESKLIF.